This paragraph reports one TCR beta chain. Cohort placement rested on clinical history that participants reported themselves. This sample stems from a study of blood T cell repertoires in COVID-19. Libraries were prepared by immunoSEQ multiplex PCR; TCRdb keeps only in-frame clonotypes and omits some of them. The sample contains approximately 160,000 clones, 75% to 85% of which appear only once. The clonotype was recovered from a man between 35 and 55 years old who had recovered from COVID-19. Sequences were obtained from PBMCs or T cells enriched from blood (not recorded which).

DNA of the CDR3: TGCAGCGTTGAGACAGGGGGTCCCTCATGGTATTTT. Translated: CSVETGGPSWYF. The rearrangement joins TRBV29-1 to TRBJ1-3; 9 bases line up with TRBD1. Germline CDR1 SQVTM, CDR2 ANQGSEA. V lost 3 bases and J lost 16; bases outside the gene matches: 10. This CDR3 is 12 amino acids long.